This T cell receptor beta chain emerged from a study of control samples from healthy donors and cancer patients. Method: immunoSEQ multiplex PCR; TCRdb's copy keeps in-frame clones and lacks some. The repertoire holds 150,000 to 200,000 clones, about 92% seen once, with 1.4% in the top ten. This clone appeared a single time. Germline CDR1 KGHDR, CDR2 SFDVKD. Between the trimmed V and J ends, which lost 7 bases and 5 bases, there was a span of 14 bases. The CDR3 sequence is 13 residues long. The receptor was derived from a man aged 25 to 40 in good health. Sequencing was carried out using blood. This rearrangement joins TRBV24-1 to TRBJ2-7; D is unclear. The CDR3 reads CATRSVAHHEQYF. DNA of the CDR3: TGTGCCACCAGATCTGTGGCCCACCACGAGCAGTACTTC.